The clone carrying this T cell receptor beta chain was seen a few times. The antigen is unknown. V was cut by 4 bases and J by 7 bases, with 11 bases left in between. Germline V gives CDR1 SGHRS, CDR2 YFSETQ. The CDR3 sequence is 12 residues long. The data are from a study of beta chain features in type 1 diabetes. Study-level results: VDJ junctions from patients with type 1 diabetes contained fewer insertions and more deletions.

Sorting of CD4+ naive, central memory, regulatory and stem cell-like memory cells was performed via CD45RO/CCR7/CD25/CD127/CD95/CD27. Purities in excess of 95% were seen in all sorted populations. Sequenced material consisted of expressed TCRB transcripts (all of the isolated RNA was reverse transcribed). About 3.57 million reads, on average, came from each naive, central memory and regulatory T cell sample. Generated by immunoSEQ multiplex PCR, the TCRdb table keeps only in-frame clones and is missing some. This sample has around 190,000 clones; about 12% occur once, and the top ten carry approximately 0.62%.

Sequencing was carried out using central memory CD4+ T cells from blood. This rearrangement joins TRBV5-1 to TRBJ1-2; D might be TRBD1 (5 bases). This receptor was identified in a woman aged 18-29 years in good health. The CDR3 sequence is CASSRSGAGYTF. The CDR3 nucleotides are TGCGCCAGCAGCCGGAGCGGGGCTGGCTACACCTTC.